The 29 T cell receptor beta chains listed next were all sequenced from one sample in a study of human CD8 memory T cell subsets. Libraries targeted TCR beta using 5' RACE with UMIs. TCRdb processed the 5' RACE reads again and assigns one entry to each CDR3 protein, with no DNA. This sample's clone table lists about 17,000 distinct CDR3 sequences. The sequencing sample was made of CD8+ stem-like memory T cells (TSCM and TCM) sorted from PBMCs. Subset: stem-like memory CD8 T cells (TSTEM), CCR7+ PD-1- TIGIT-. These receptor sequences come from a human donor in good health.

The chain has TRBV28 and TRBJ2-3; TCRdb selects TRBD2, and the lack of DNA leaves this call unchecked. The germline V gene has CDR1 MDHEN and CDR2 SYDVKM. The CDR3 is 14 amino acids. The CDR3 sequence is CASSLTRDADTQYF.

The chain is built from TRBV11-2 and TRBJ2-1. CDR3 length equals 15 residues. Germline V gives CDR1 SGHAT, CDR2 FQNNGV. CDR3 sequence: CASSLGSSTYNEQFF.

This sequence joins TRBV10-2 and TRBJ1-1; TCRdb selects TRBD1, and the lack of DNA leaves this call unchecked. Germline V gene lookup returns CDR1 WSHSY and CDR2 SAAADI. This CDR3 contains 13 residues. The CDR3 loop reads CASKRGAGTEAFF.

The chain has TRBV4-2 and TRBJ2-7; TCRdb designates TRBD2, a call that cannot be tested without DNA. CDR3 length: 17 residues. CDR1 is LGHNA, CDR2 YNFKEQ, per germline. This CDR3 reads CASSQEPSGISSYEQYF.

J is TRBJ1-2 and V is TRBV5-4; no DNA is available, so the TRBD1 call from TCRdb remains unchecked. This CDR3 region has 15 residues. The germline CDR1 and CDR2 sequences are SGHNT and YYREEE (reference sequence). Here the CDR3 reads CASRLIGTDYDGYTF.

This sequence joins TRBV28 and TRBJ1-4; TCRdb picks TRBD1, but there is no DNA to check that call. The CDR3 totals 15 residues. Germline V lookup: CDR1 MDHEN, CDR2 SYDVKM. The CDR3 sequence: CASSRWGRRVEKLFF.

The genes are TRBV7-2 and TRBJ1-2. The CDR3 totals 17 residues. CDR1 and CDR2 (germline): SGHTA, FQGNSA. The CDR3: CASSLGGVSPANYGYTF.

This rearrangement joins TRBV7-2 to TRBJ2-1; the D call from TCRdb, TRBD1, cannot be confirmed without DNA. The V gene's germline CDR1 is SGHTA and CDR2 FQGNSA. The CDR3 loop spans 14 amino acids. CDR3 sequence reads: CASSFFLGREIEFF.

This chain joins TRBV15 and TRBJ1-2; TCRdb's assignment of TRBD1 cannot be checked, as there is no DNA. This CDR3 contains 17 residues. The germline CDR1 and CDR2 sequences are LNHNV and YYDKDF (reference sequence). Here the CDR3 reads CATSREPIRGAPYGYTF. Using reference TRBV15 and TRBJ1-2 for the parts outside the CDR3, the full variable domain is DAMVIQNPRYQVTQFGKPVTLSCSQTLNHNVMYWYQQKSSQAPKLLFHYYDKDFNNEADTPDNFQSRRPNTSFCFLDIRSPGLGDTAMYLCATSREPIRGAPYGYTFGSGTRLTVV.

V gene TRBV5-6 combines with J gene TRBJ2-7. This CDR3 region has 16 residues. The germline gives CDR1 SGHDT, CDR2 YYEEEE. The CDR3 here is CASSLFLAVQTYEQYF.

This chain uses TRBV7-2 with TRBJ1-6; as DNA is missing, the TRBD1 call by TCRdb cannot be tested. The CDR3 contains 14 residues. CDR1 and CDR2 (germline): SGHTA, FQGNSA. The CDR3 loop reads CASSPGRTNSPLHF. Using reference TRBV7-2 and TRBJ1-6 for the parts outside the CDR3, the full variable domain is GAGVSQSPSNKVTEKGKDVELRCDPISGHTALYWYRQSLGQGLEFLIYFQGNSAPDKSGLPSDRFSAERTGGSVSTLTIQRTQQEDSAVYLCASSPGRTNSPLHFGNGTRLTVT.

This chain connects TRBV28 to TRBJ2-7; checking the TCRdb D call of TRBD2 is not possible without DNA. Per germline, CDR1 MDHEN and CDR2 SYDVKM. There are 14 residues in the CDR3. CDR3 sequence: CASADEGEAYEQYF. Full variable domain (remainder filled in from reference TRBV28 and TRBJ2-7): DVKVTQSSRYLVKRTGEKVFLECVQDMDHENMFWYRQDPGLGLRLIYFSYDVKMKEKGDIPEGYSVSREKKERFSLILESASTNQTSMYLCASADEGEAYEQYFGPGTRLTVT.

The V gene is TRBV4-2, the J gene TRBJ1-2. The CDR3 totals 16 residues. Germline assignment: CDR1 LGHNA and CDR2 YNFKEQ. This CDR3 is CASSQVSLAANYGYTF.

The CDR3 is CASSQEMTSGTYEQYF. This chain links TRBV4-2 with TRBJ2-7; TCRdb's D call of TRBD2 is untestable without DNA. The CDR3 is made up of 16 amino acids. The germline V gene encodes CDR1 LGHNA and CDR2 YNFKEQ.

The V and J genes are TRBV28 and TRBJ2-7. The germline CDR1 and CDR2 sequences are MDHEN and SYDVKM. The CDR3 runs to 13 residues. The CDR3 is CASTVESAYEQYF.

This chain connects TRBV13 to TRBJ1-1; TCRdb picks TRBD1, but there is no DNA to check that call. Germline assignment: CDR1 PRHDT and CDR2 FYEKMQ (reference sequence). This CDR3 is 13 amino acids long. CDR3 residues: CASSTGLNTEAFF.

J is TRBJ2-1 and V is TRBV5-6. The V gene's germline CDR1 is SGHDT and CDR2 YYEEEE. The CDR3 runs to 15 residues. This CDR3 is CASSLSEEAYNEQFF. Full variable domain (missing parts from reference TRBV5-6 and TRBJ2-1): DAGVTQSPTHLIKTRGQQVTLRCSPKSGHDTVSWYQQALGQGPQFIFQYYEEEERQRGNFPDRFSGHQFPNYSSELNVNALLLGDSALYLCASSLSEEAYNEQFFGPGTRLTVL.

The gene calls are TRBV12-3 or TRBV12-4 and TRBJ2-3; TCRdb indicates TRBD2, and absent DNA this call remains unverified. This CDR3 contains 20 residues. The CDR3 here is CASSLGAGLAGDGRTDTQYF.

This clonotype is called medium-sized based on its frequency. The V and J genes are TRBV4-3 and TRBJ2-6. Germline-derived CDR1 and CDR2 are LGHNA and YSLEER. The CDR3 is 16 amino acids. The chain's CDR3 is CASSQKSGSGANVLTF.

V usage is TRBV9 and J usage is TRBJ2-5; as DNA is missing, the TRBD2 call by TCRdb cannot be tested. The CDR3 totals 17 residues. Germline lookup yields CDR1 SGDLS and CDR2 YYNGEE. The CDR3: CASSVSRLAGSQETQYF.

The rearrangement joins TRBV2 to TRBJ1-5; TCRdb proposes TRBD1, but this gene call is untestable without DNA. The CDR3 extends over 14 amino acids. The germline CDR1 and CDR2 sequences are SNHLY and FYNNEI. CDR3 in amino acids: CASRIGQGGQPQHF. The full variable domain, with the rest looked up from reference TRBV2 and TRBJ1-5, is EPEVTQTPSHQVTQMGQEVILRCVPISNHLYFYWYRQILGQKVEFLVSFYNNEISEKSEIFDDQFSVERPDGSNFTLKIRSTKLEDSAMYFCASRIGQGGQPQHFGDGTRLSIL.

CDR3 loop: CASSPWDRTGGVKYNEQFF. The chain has TRBV5-6 and TRBJ2-1; lacking DNA, the TRBD1 call made by TCRdb goes unchecked. The CDR3 totals 19 residues. Germline CDR1 is SGHDT and CDR2 is YYEEEE. Filled out from reference TRBV5-6 and TRBJ2-1, the complete variable domain reads DAGVTQSPTHLIKTRGQQVTLRCSPKSGHDTVSWYQQALGQGPQFIFQYYEEEERQRGNFPDRFSGHQFPNYSSELNVNALLLGDSALYLCASSPWDRTGGVKYNEQFFGPGTRLTVL.

The chain combines TRBV21-1 with TRBJ2-2; TCRdb's D call of TRBD2 is untestable without DNA. TRBV21-1 is a pseudogene. This CDR3 contains 19 residues. The CDR3: CASSKKTSGRVPTTGELFF.

Its frequency marks this clonotype as medium-sized. The chain employs TRBV2 and TRBJ1-1; TCRdb reports TRBD1, a call that lacks DNA to check it against. Germline lookup yields CDR1 SNHLY and CDR2 FYNNEI. CDR3 length equals 15 residues. CDR3: CASRALTDVNTEAFF.

The chain combines TRBV10-2 with TRBJ2-7. The CDR3 consists of 14 residues. The germline CDR1 and CDR2 sequences are WSHSY and SAAADI. The chain's CDR3 is CASSDRKKTYEQYF.

The chain uses TRBV7-9 and TRBJ2-7. CDR1 SEHNR and CDR2 FQNEAQ come from the germline V gene (reference sequence). The CDR3 loop spans 11 amino acids. The CDR3 loop is CASSLSYEQYF.

J is TRBJ2-1 and V is TRBV7-6; the D call from TCRdb, TRBD1, cannot be confirmed without DNA. From germline, CDR1 is SGHVS and CDR2 FNYEAQ. The length of the CDR3 is 13 residues. CDR3 residues: CASTPGEGFEQFF.

The rearrangement links TRBV21-1 to TRBJ1-5; as DNA is missing, the TRBD1 call by TCRdb cannot be tested. TRBV21-1 is annotated as a pseudogene. This CDR3 is 15 amino acids long. The CDR3 spells CASSKRGYSNQPQHF.

The V call is TRBV27, the J call TRBJ2-7; lacking DNA, the TRBD1 call made by TCRdb goes unchecked. Looked up from germline, CDR1 is MNHEY and CDR2 is SMNVEV (reference sequence). CDR3 length: 15 residues. CDR3: CASSPGTDTAYEQYF.